The 14 T cell receptor beta chains below come from one sample, sequenced in a study of cytomegalovirus exposure and HLA in healthy donors. Here immunoSEQ multiplex PCR was the method, and the copy in TCRdb shows in-frame clones only, minus some. The repertoire consists of 150,000 to 200,000 clones, with about 90% occurring once and the leading ten covering 4% to 5%. The sample taken for sequencing was PBMCs. These receptors were obtained from a young man in good health and CMV-seropositive.

V and J are TRBV10-3 and TRBJ2-3; 10 bases map to TRBD2. This CDR3 spans 19 amino acids. Trimming took 11 bases from V and 2 from J; bases not matched to a gene: 22. The germline V gene encodes CDR1 ENHRY and CDR2 SYGVKD. This CDR3 is CAPLFPPSGSGSVTDTQYF. The CDR3 nucleotides are TGTGCCCCCCTATTCCCGCCTAGCGGGAGCGGATCAGTCACAGATACGCAGTATTTT.

This clone has a handful of counts. The rearrangement links TRBV6-5 to TRBJ2-2; perhaps TRBD1 as D (6 bases). The CDR3 contains 13 residues. In germline, CDR1 is MNHEY, CDR2 SVGAGI. V was pared by 7 bases and J by 7 bases, with 13 bases between. CDR3 amino acids: CASTQLRGGELFF. CDR3 DNA sequence: TGTGCCAGCACTCAACTCAGGGGCGGGGAGCTGTTTTTT.

V and J are TRBV7-9 and TRBJ2-5; no definite D call. Trimming shortened V by 5 bases and J by 4 bases, and 14 bases separated the two germline ends. Germline V gene data show CDR1 as SEHNR and CDR2 as FQNEAQ (reference sequence). The CDR3 totals 14 residues. The CDR3 DNA is TGTGCCAGCAGCCCAACTAACACGGGAGAGACCCAGTACTTC. This translates into CASSPTNTGETQYF.

CDR3 nucleotides: TGTGCCACCAGCAGAGATCAACGGTGGGGCAGGTCTAGCACAGATACGCAGTATTTT. Residues: CATSRDQRWGRSSTDTQYF. The rearrangement joins TRBV15 to TRBJ2-3; a possible D gene is TRBD1 (5 bases). The CDR3 is made up of 19 amino acids. Germline values: CDR1 LNHNV, CDR2 YYDKDF (reference sequence). V was clipped by 0 bases and J by 0 bases, with 19 bases between them. The full variable domain, with the rest looked up from reference TRBV15 and TRBJ2-3, is DAMVIQNPRYQVTQFGKPVTLSCSQTLNHNVMYWYQQKSSQAPKLLFHYYDKDFNNEADTPDNFQSRRPNTSFCFLDIRSPGLGDTAMYLCATSRDQRWGRSSTDTQYFGPGTRLTVL.

This sequence joins TRBV15 and TRBJ1-2; D may be TRBD1 (6 bases). The germline V and J ends were trimmed by 3 bases and 4 bases, with 15 bases remaining between them. Germline-derived CDR1 and CDR2 are LNHNV and YYDKDF (reference sequence). This CDR3 contains 15 residues. The chain's CDR3 is CATSRVGGGVYGYTF. The CDR3 nucleotides read TGTGCCACCAGCAGGGTAGGGGGGGGCGTCTATGGCTACACCTTC.

The V call is TRBV29-1, the J call TRBJ2-3; perhaps TRBD2 as D (7 bases). Looked up from germline, CDR1 is SQVTM and CDR2 is ANQGSEA. V lost 5 bases and J lost 0, with 9 bases in between. The CDR3 runs to 13 residues. The DNA of the CDR3 is TGCAGCGTTCGGGGGGCTAGCACAGATACGCAGTATTTT. Translating gives CSVRGASTDTQYF.

The chain employs TRBV28 and TRBJ2-2; 8 nucleotides match TRBD2. The V segment lost 5 bases and the J segment 8 bases; nucleotides outside the gene matches: 10. CDR3 length equals 15 residues. CDR1 is MDHEN and CDR2 is SYDVKM in the germline V gene. The CDR3 region has the DNA TGTGCCAGCAGTCCCGGAGGTAGCGGGACTGGGGAGCTGTTTTTT. This codes for CASSPGGSGTGELFF.

The CDR3, as DNA: TGTGCCAGCAGCTTAGGGGAGGGCCCCTACAATGAGCAGTTCTTC. Amino acid sequence: CASSLGEGPYNEQFF. The chain combines TRBV7-9 with TRBJ2-1, with 7 nucleotides matching TRBD2. Germline V gives CDR1 SEHNR, CDR2 FQNEAQ (reference sequence). The CDR3 covers 15 residues. The V and J ends lost 1 base and 2 bases, in that order; junction bases with no gene match: 2.

The chain combines TRBV5-5 with TRBJ2-7; tentatively, D is TRBD1 (5 bases). Germline-derived CDR1 and CDR2 are SGHKS and YYEKEE (reference sequence). The CDR3 is 13 residues long. The V and J ends lost 1 base and 3 bases respectively, with 8 bases between them. CDR3 region: CASSLFDSYEQYF. The CDR3 nucleotides are TGTGCCAGCAGCTTGTTCGACAGCTACGAGCAGTACTTC.

The J gene is TRBJ1-4, the V gene TRBV27; D gene unclear. Trimming shortened V by 5 bases and J by 6 bases, and 13 bases separated the two germline ends. CDR1 MNHEY and CDR2 SMNVEV come from the germline V gene (reference sequence). The CDR3 contains 14 residues. The DNA for the CDR3 is TGTGCCAGCAGTCCGGGATTAGGGTATGAAAAACTGTTTTTT. Its translation is CASSPGLGYEKLFF. The full variable domain, its missing parts supplied by reference TRBV27 and TRBJ1-4, is EAQVTQNPRYLITVTGKKLTVTCSQNMNHEYMSWYRQDPGLGLRQIYYSMNVEVTDKGDVPEGYKVSRKEKRNFPLILESPSPNQTSLYFCASSPGLGYEKLFFGSGTQLSVL.

The chain uses TRBV28 and TRBJ2-4; maybe TRBD2 (6 bases). Germline loops: CDR1 MDHEN, CDR2 SYDVKM. The V gene lost 5 bases and the J gene lost 7 bases, with 15 bases spanning the gap. This CDR3 is 14 amino acids long. The CDR3 loop is CASSPTSSVNIQYF. CDR3 sequence (DNA): TGTGCCAGCAGTCCGACTTCTAGCGTTAACATTCAGTACTTC.

V gene TRBV2 combines with J gene TRBJ2-1; D call uncertain. The ends were cut back, 6 bases at V and 6 bases at J, with 18 bases in the middle. Germline V gene data show CDR1 as SNHLY and CDR2 as FYNNEI. The CDR3 consists of 15 residues. Here the CDR3 reads CASRFKVRDSNEQFF. The DNA for the CDR3 is TGTGCCAGCAGATTCAAGGTCCGAGACTCCAATGAGCAGTTCTTC.

This chain joins TRBV19 and TRBJ2-7, with 8 nucleotides matching TRBD1. Germline V gives CDR1 LNHDA, CDR2 SQIVND (reference sequence). This CDR3 comprises 13 residues. J was trimmed by 5 bases and V by 10 bases; bases with no gene match: 10. For the CDR3, the DNA is TGTGCCACCAGCCACGGACAGGGCAACGAGCAGTACTTC. Protein sequence: CATSHGQGNEQYF.

This chain uses TRBV7-2 with TRBJ2-7; 9 nucleotides agree with TRBD1. The ends lost 3 bases at V and 3 bases at J; junction bases unmatched: 3. This CDR3 region has 14 residues. Germline V CDR1 and CDR2: SGHTA, FQGNSA. The CDR3 loop is CASSFGDRVYEQYF. The CDR3 DNA follows: TGTGCCAGCAGCTTCGGGGACAGGGTCTACGAGCAGTACTTC.